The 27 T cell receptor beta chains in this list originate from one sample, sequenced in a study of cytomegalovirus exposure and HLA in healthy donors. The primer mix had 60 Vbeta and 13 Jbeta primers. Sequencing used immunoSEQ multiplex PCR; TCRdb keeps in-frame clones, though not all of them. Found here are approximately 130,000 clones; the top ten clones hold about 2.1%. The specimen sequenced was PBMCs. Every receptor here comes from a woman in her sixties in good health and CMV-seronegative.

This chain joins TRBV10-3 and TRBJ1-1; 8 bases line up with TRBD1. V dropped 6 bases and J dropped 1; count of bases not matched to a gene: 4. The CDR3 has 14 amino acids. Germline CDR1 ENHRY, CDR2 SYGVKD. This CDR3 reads CAIRRGTGNTEAFF. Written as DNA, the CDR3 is TGTGCCATCAGACGTGGGACAGGGAACACTGAAGCTTTCTTT.

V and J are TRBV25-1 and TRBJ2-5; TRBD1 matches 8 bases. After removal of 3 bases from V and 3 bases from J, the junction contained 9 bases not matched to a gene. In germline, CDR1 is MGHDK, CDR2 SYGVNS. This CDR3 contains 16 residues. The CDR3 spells CASSDYPGTGEETQYF. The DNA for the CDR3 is TGTGCCAGCAGTGACTACCCCGGGACAGGCGAAGAGACCCAGTACTTC.

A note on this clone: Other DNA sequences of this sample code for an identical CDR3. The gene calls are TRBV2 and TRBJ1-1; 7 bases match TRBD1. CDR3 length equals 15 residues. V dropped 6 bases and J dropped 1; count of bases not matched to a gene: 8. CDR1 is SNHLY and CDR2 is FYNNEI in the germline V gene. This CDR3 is CASRPGGTANTEAFF. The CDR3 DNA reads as TGTGCCAGCAGGCCGGGGGGGACAGCGAACACTGAAGCTTTCTTT.

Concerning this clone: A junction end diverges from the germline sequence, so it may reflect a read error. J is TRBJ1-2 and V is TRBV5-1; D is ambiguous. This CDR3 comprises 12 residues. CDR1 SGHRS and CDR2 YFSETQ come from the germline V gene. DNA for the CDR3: TGCGCCAGCAGACCAGTGGACTACGGCTACACCTTC. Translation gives CASRPVDYGYTF.

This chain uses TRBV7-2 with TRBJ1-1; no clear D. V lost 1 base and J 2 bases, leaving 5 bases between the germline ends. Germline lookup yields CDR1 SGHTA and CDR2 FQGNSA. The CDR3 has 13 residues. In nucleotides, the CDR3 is TGTGCCAGCAGCTTAGGCACTAACACTGAAGCTTTCTTT. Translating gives CASSLGTNTEAFF.

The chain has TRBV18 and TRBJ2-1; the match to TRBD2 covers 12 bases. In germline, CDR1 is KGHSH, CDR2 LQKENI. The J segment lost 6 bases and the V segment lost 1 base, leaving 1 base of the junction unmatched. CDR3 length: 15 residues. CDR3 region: CASSPLGLAGNEQFF. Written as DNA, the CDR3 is TGTGCCAGCTCACCACTGGGACTAGCGGGCAATGAGCAGTTCTTC.

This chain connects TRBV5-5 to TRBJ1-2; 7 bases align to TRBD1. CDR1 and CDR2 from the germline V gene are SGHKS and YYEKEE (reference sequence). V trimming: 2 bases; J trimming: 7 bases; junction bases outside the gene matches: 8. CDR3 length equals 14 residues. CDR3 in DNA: TGTGCCAGCAGCTTCGGGACAGAGTTTTCTGGCTACACCTTC. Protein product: CASSFGTEFSGYTF. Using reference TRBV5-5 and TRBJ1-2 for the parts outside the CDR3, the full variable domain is DAGVTQSPTHLIKTRGQQVTLRCSPISGHKSVSWYQQVLGQGPQFIFQYYEKEERGRGNFPDRFSARQFPNYSSELNVNALLLGDSALYLCASSFGTEFSGYTFGSGTRLTVV.

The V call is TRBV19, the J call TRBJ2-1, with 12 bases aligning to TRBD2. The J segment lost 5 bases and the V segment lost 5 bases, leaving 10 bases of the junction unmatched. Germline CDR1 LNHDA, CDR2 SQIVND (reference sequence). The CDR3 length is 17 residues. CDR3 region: CASSRAASGRADNEQFF. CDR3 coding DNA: TGTGCCAGTAGTCGTGCGGCTAGCGGGAGGGCGGACAATGAGCAGTTCTTC.

The CDR3 bases are TGTGCCAGCAGCTTAGGCGGAACCCCAAGCAATCAGCCCCAGCATTTT. Translated, it gives CASSLGGTPSNQPQHF. This rearrangement joins TRBV5-6 to TRBJ1-5, with D uncertain. The CDR3 has 16 residues. V was pared by 2 bases and J by 1 base, with 13 bases between. Germline loops: CDR1 SGHDT, CDR2 YYEEEE.

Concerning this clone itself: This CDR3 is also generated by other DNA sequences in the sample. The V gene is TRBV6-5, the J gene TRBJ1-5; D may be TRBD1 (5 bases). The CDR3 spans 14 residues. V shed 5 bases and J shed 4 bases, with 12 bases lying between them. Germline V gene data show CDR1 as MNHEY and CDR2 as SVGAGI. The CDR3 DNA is TGTGCCAGCAGTAGCCAGGGTGCGAATCAGCCCCAGCATTTT. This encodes CASSSQGANQPQHF.

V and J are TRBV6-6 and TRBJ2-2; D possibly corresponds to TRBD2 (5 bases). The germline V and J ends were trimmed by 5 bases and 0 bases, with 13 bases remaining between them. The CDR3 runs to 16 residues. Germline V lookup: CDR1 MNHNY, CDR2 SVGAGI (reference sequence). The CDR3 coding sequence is TGTGCCAGCAGTACAACTAGTCCTACGAACACCGGGGAGCTGTTTTTT. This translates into CASSTTSPTNTGELFF.

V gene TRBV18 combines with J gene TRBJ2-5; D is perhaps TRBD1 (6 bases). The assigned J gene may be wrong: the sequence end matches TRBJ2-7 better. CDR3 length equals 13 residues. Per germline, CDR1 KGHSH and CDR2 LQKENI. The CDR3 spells CASSPSGESEQYF. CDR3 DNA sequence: TGTGCCAGCTCACCATCAGGGGAAAGCGAGCAGTACTTC.

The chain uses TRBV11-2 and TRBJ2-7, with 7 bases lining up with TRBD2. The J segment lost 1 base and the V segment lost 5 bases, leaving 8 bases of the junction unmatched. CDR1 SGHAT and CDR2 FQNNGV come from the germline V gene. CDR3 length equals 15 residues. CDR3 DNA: TGTGCCAGCAGCCCCCGGGACTACGAATCCTACGAGCAGTACTTC. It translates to CASSPRDYESYEQYF.

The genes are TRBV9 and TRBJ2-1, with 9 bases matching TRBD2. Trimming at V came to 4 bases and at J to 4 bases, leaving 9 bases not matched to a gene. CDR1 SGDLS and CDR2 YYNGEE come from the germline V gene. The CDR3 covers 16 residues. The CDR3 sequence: CASSPPSSGEYNEQFF. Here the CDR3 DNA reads TGTGCCAGCAGCCCCCCCTCTAGCGGGGAATACAATGAGCAGTTCTTC.

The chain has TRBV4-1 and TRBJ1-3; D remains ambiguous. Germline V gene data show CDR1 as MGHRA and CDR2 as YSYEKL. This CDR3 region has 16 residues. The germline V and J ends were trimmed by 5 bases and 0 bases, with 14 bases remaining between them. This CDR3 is CASSIGRRSSGNTIYF. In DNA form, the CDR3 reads TGCGCCAGCAGCATTGGCCGGAGGAGCTCTGGAAACACCATATATTTT.

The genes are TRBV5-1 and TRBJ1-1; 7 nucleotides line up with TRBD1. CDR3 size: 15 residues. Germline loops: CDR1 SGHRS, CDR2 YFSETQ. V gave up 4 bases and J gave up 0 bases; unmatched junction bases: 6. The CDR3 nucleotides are TGCGCCAGCAGCCCTCGACAGGGTTTGAACACTGAAGCTTTCTTT. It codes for CASSPRQGLNTEAFF.

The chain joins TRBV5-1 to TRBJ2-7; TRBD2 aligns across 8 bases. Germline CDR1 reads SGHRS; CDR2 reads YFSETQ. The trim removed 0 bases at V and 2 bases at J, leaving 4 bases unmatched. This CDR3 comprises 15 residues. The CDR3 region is CASSLAPGGPYEQYF. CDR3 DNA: TGCGCCAGCAGCTTGGCCCCGGGAGGGCCCTACGAGCAGTACTTC.

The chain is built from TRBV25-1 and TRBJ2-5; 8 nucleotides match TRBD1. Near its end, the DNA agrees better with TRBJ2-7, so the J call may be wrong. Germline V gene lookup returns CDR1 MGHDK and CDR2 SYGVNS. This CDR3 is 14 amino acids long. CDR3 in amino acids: CASSRTGPNYEQYF. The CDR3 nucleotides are TGTGCCAGCAGCAGGACAGGGCCCAACTACGAGCAGTACTTC.

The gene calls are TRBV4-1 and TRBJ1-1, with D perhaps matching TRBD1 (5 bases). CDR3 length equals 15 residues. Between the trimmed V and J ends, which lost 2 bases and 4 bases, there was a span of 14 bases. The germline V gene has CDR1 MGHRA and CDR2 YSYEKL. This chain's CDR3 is CASSQLLGRGTEAFF. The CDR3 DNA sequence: TGCGCCAGCAGCCAACTTCTGGGTAGGGGCACTGAAGCTTTCTTT.

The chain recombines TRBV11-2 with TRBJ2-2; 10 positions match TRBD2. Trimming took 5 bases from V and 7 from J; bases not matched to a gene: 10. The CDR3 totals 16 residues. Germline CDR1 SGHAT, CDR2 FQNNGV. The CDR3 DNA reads TGTGCCAGCAGCGCCCACAGCGGGGGGGCCGGCGGGGAGCTGTTTTTT. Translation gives CASSAHSGGAGGELFF.

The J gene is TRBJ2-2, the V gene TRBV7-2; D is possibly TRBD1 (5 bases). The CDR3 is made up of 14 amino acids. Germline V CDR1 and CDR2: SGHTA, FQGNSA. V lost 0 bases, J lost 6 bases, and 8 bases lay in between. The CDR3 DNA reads TGTGCCAGCAGCTTAGCGAAAGGGGCCGGGGAGCTGTTTTTT. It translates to CASSLAKGAGELFF.

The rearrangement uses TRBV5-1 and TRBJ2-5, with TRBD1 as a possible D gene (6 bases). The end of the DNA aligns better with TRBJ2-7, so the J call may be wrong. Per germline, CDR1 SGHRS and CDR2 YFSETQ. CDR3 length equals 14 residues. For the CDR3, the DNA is TGCGCCAGCAGCTTCTTGGCAGGGGTAAACGAGCAGTACTTC. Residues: CASSFLAGVNEQYF.

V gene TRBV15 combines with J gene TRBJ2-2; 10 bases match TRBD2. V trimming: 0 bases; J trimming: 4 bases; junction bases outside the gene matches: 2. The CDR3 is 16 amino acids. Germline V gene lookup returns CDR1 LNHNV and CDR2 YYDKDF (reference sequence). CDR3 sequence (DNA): TGTGCCACCAGCAGAGAAGTAGCGGGAGGCACCGGGGAGCTGTTTTTT. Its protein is CATSREVAGGTGELFF.

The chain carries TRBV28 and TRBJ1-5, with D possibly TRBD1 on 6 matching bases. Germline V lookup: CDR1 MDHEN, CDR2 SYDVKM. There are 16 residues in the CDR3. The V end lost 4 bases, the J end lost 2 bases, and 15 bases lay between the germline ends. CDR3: CASSSYGAGGNQPQHF. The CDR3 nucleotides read TGTGCCAGCAGTTCTTACGGGGCAGGGGGCAATCAGCCCCAGCATTTT.

The CDR3 DNA reads as TGTGCCAGCAGCTTACGGCTGGGACAGAGCTCTGGGGCCAACGTCCTGACTTTC. This sequence encodes CASSLRLGQSSGANVLTF. The rearrangement uses TRBV7-2 and TRBJ2-6, with 7 bases lining up with TRBD1. The CDR3 has 18 amino acids. V lost 2 bases, J lost 0 bases, and 7 bases stayed unmatched. Per germline, CDR1 SGHTA and CDR2 FQGNSA.

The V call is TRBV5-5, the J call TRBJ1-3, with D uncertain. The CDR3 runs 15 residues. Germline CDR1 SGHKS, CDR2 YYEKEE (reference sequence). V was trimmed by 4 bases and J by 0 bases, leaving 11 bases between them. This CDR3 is CASSPVGISGNTIYF. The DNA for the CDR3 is TGTGCCAGCAGCCCGGTGGGCATCTCTGGAAACACCATATATTTT.

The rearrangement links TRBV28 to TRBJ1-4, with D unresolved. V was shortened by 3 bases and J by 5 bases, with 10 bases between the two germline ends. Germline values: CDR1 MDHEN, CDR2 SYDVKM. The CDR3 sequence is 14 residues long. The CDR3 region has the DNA TGTGCCAGCAGTTTCGGCGGGTCGAATGAAAAACTGTTTTTT. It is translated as CASSFGGSNEKLFF.